This TCR beta chain originates from a study of identical twins. This clonotype was recorded many times. From the 5' RACE reads, TCRdb called clonotypes with MiXCR, one entry per CDR3 protein. The repertoire includes approximately 410,000 distinct CDR3 sequences, less than 20% of them detected once, and approximately 12% sits in the top ten. The clonotype comes from a man aged 45-60 years in good health. Sequenced input: naive T cells sorted from blood.

CDR3 nucleotides: TGTGCCAGTAGTATAGGCCCACACGGTTCCAATGAGCAGTTCTTC. Protein: CASSIGPHGSNEQFF. The chain has TRBV19 and TRBJ2-1; D unclear. Germline V lookup: CDR1 LNHDA, CDR2 SQIVND (reference sequence). Trimming pared 1 base from V and 6 bases from J, leaving 13 bases between. The CDR3 loop spans 15 amino acids.